This T cell receptor (beta chain) was recovered during a study of blood T cell repertoires in COVID-19. Overall study: The United States, Italy and Spain provided the acute and convalescent COVID-19 samples.

The CDR3 loop spans 17 amino acids. V was trimmed by 0 bases and J by 2 bases, leaving 14 bases between them. Germline V CDR1 and CDR2: LGHNA, YNFKEQ. Two negative PCRs, clearance, or symptom resolution had been documented for recovered Cohort 3 donors. Authors' data handling: Amplifying reference gene primers gave estimates of nucleated cell counts. The table came from immunoSEQ multiplex PCR; TCRdb's copy has only in-frame clones and leaves some out. That table supplies the V and J calls and clone size; D and trimming were determined from the DNA. The sample gives some 510,000 clones, around 87% of which show up once; over 1.5% is in the top ten.

V usage is TRBV4-2 and J usage is TRBJ1-5, with D perhaps matching TRBD1 (5 bases). The sample was PBMCs or T cells enriched from blood (not recorded which). The TCR originated in a woman aged 40-49 years who had recovered from COVID-19. The CDR3 is CASSQDRAGLGNQPQHF. The CDR3 coding sequence is TGTGCCAGCAGCCAAGATAGGGCAGGGCTGGGCAATCAGCCCCAGCATTTT.